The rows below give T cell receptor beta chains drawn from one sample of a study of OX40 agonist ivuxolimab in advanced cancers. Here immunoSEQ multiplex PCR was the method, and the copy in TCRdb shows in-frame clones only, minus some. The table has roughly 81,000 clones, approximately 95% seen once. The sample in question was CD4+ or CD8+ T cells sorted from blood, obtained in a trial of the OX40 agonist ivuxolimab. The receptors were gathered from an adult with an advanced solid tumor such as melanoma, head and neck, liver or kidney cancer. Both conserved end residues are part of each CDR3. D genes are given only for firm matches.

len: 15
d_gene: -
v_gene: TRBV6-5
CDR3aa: CASSYSMRSQETQYF

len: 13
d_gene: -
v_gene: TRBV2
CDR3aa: CASPRGSYTEAFF

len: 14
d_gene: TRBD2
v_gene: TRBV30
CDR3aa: CAWAVAGVTHEQYF

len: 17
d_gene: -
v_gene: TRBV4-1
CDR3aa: CASSQDPRGAGGNTIYF

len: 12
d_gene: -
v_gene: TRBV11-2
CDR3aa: CASSLQNYGYTF

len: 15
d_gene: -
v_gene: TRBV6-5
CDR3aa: CASSYRYIGNTEAFF

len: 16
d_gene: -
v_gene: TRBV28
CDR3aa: CASSPPAGELPQPQHF

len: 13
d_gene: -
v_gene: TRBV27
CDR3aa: CASSPGWGTEAFF

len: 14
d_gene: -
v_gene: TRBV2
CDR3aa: CASKDTGDQYEQYF

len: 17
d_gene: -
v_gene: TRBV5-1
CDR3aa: CASSWEATGSGANVLTF

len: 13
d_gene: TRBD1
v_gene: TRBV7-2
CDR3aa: CASSPDREYEQYF

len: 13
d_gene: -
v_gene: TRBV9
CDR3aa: CASSPANTGELFF

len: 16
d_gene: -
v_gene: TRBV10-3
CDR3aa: CAISEFSGAPGDTQYF

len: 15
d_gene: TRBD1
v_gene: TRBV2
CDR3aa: CASSGDRGFLNEQFF

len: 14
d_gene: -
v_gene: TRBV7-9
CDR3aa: CASSLGSDDYGYTF

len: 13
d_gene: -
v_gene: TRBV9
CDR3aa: CASSVEPEETQYF

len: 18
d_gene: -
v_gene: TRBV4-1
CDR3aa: CASSQEGEDSQPQETQYF

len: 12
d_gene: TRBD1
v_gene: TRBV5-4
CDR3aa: CASSFDRVGYTF

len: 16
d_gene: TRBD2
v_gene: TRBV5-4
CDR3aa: CASSWEGASANYEQYF

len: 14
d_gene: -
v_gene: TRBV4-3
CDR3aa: CASSQDSRTGELFF

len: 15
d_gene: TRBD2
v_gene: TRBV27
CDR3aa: CASRVVRSGAGEQYF

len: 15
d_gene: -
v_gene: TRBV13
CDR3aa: CASSSPRGGQETQYF

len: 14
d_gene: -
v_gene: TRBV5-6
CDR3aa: CASSQGTENYGYTF

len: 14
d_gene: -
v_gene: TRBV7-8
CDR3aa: CASSLTSGGTEAFF

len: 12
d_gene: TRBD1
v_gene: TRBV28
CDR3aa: CASSQGTDKAFF

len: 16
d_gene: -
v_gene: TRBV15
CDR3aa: CATSRSGGAGNQPQHF

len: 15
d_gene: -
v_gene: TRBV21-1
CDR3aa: CASSKPQREEYEQYF

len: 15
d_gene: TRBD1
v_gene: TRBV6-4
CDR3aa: CASSPGTGGWNEQFF

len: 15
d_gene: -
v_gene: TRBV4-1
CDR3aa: CASSDRLNSYNEQFF

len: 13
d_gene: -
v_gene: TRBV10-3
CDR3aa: CAISVGGGAEAFF

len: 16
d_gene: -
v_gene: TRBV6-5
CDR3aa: CASSYFGELLCQPQHF

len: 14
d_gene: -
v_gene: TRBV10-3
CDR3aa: CAIRISDGSYEQYF

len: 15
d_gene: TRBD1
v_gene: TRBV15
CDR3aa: CATRGTGVSTDTQYF

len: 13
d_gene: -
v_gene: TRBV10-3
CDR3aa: CASSWEQGYEQYF

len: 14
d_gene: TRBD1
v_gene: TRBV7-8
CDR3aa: CASSFDNRGIEQFF

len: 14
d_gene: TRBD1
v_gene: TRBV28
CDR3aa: CASSPPGQGEGYTF

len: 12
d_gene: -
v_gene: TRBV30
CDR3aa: CAWRDLSYEQYF

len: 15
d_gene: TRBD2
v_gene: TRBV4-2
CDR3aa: CASSQGTSETYEQYF

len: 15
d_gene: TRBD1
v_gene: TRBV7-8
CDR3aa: CASSLRGQGLYEQYF

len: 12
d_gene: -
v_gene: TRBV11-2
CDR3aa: CASSFLTYEQYF

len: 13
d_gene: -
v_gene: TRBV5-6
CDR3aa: CASSLDQNTEAFF

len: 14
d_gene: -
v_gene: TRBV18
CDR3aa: CASTSTDSYNEQFF

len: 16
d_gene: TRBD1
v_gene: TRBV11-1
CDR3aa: CASTGGQGRFPDTQYF

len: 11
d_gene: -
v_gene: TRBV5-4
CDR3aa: CASSLLNEQYF

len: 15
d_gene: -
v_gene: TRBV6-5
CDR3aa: CASSQAVSGANVLTF

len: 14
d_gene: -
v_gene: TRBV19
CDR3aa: CASSIVGRPYGYTF

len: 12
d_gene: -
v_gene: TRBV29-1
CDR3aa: CSVDARDYGYTF

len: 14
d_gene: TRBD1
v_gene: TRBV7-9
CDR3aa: CASSRRGTGREQYF